The rows below give T cell receptor beta chains drawn from one sample of a study of shared clonotypes between healthy human individuals. This table comes from immunoSEQ multiplex PCR, and its TCRdb copy is limited to in-frame clones, with some not included. Here the sample spans approximately 2.5 million clones, more than 85% being singletons. Sequencing input: naive CD4+ T cells from PBMCs. The receptors derive from a man aged 18 to 35 in good health. Some clones in this sample may be carry-over from other donors' samples. CDR3s include the opening cysteine and the closing phenylalanine or tryptophan. D genes are given only for firm matches. A row's size may be missing; if present it is once, few, many or a size class.

TRBJ1-2 - TRBV29-1 - TGCAGCGTTGAATCAACTCGAAGGGGTGCATCTAACTATGGCTACACCTTC CSVESTRRGASNYGYTF
TRBJ2-3 - TRBV11-3 - TGTGCCAGCAGCCCCGGGCTGGTGGAGTTAACAGATACGCAGTATTTT CASSPGLVELTDTQYF
TRBJ2-1 - TRBV6-4 - TGTGCCAGCAGTGACTCGAGTCTGGGGGGCTACAATGAGCAGTTCTTC CASSDSSLGGYNEQFF
TRBJ2-3 TRBD1 TRBV9 once TGTGCCAGCAGCGTAGGGGTGACAGGGGCTGCCGATACGCAGTATTTT CASSVGVTGAADTQYF
TRBJ1-2 - TRBV19 - TGTGCCAGTAGTTTAAGGGTGGTAAACTATGGCTACACCTTC CASSLRVVNYGYTF
TRBJ1-2 - TRBV6-1 - TGTGCCAGCAGCCCGGGGGGAACCTATGGCTACACCTTC CASSPGGTYGYTF
TRBJ2-5 TRBD2 TRBV9 - TGTGCCAGCAGCGTAGGTAGCAGCGGGAGCCAAGAGACCCAGTACTTC CASSVGSSGSQETQYF
TRBJ2-6 - TRBV28 - TGTGCCAGCACCGGACCCCCCTCTGGGGCCAACGTCCTGACTTTC CASTGPPSGANVLTF
TRBJ2-1 TRBD2 TRBV28 - TGTGCCAGCAGTTTAACGTCCCTAGCGGGGGGAATTAATGAGCAGTTCTTC CASSLTSLAGGINEQFF
TRBJ1-2 - TRBV27 - TGTGCCAGCAGGGGATCGGGGGGCCCCTATGGCTACACCTTC CASRGSGGPYGYTF
TRBJ2-7 - TRBV7-8 - TGTGCCAGCAGCTTAGGAGGGGAGGTCCCCTACGAGCAGTACTTC CASSLGGEVPYEQYF
TRBJ2-1 TRBD2 TRBV7-9 - TGTGCCAGCAGCTTAGTTCACACTAGCGGGAACAATGAGCAGTTCTTC CASSLVHTSGNNEQFF
TRBJ2-5 - TRBV28 - TGTGCCAGCAGTTTAGGCGGGAAAGGGGAGACCCAGTACTTC CASSLGGKGETQYF
TRBJ1-2 - TRBV5-6 - TGTGCCAGCAGCTTGACGGGCGTCAGCGGCTACACCTTC CASSLTGVSGYTF
TRBJ1-1 TRBD1 TRBV7-9 - TGTGCCAGCACCTCCCACACCAGGGGGCCGATAGAAGCTTTCTTT CASTSHTRGPIEAFF
TRBJ2-1 TRBD2 TRBV7-8 - TGTGCCAGCAGCCCTTTAGCGGGAGGGCCTAATGAGCAGTTCTTC CASSPLAGGPNEQFF
TRBJ1-2 - TRBV29-1 - TGCAGCGAGACGCAGGGCGATGGCTACACCTTC CSETQGDGYTF
TRBJ2-1 - TRBV20-1 - TGCACTTTATTGGGCAATGAGCAGTTCTTC CTLLGNEQFF
TRBJ1-4 - TRBV5-1 - TGCGCCAGCAGCTTGGGTGCATCAAATGAAAAACTGTTTTTT CASSLGASNEKLFF
TRBJ2-1 TRBD2 TRBV5-1 - TGCGCCAGCATTGCGGGAGGGCCGACGAATGAGCAGTTCTTC CASIAGGPTNEQFF
TRBJ1-1 TRBD1 TRBV28 - TGTGCCGGCGGACAGGGCCACACTGAAGCTTTCTTT CAGGQGHTEAFF
TRBJ2-7 TRBD1 TRBV4-3 - TGCGCCAGCAGCCAAGAAGCCAGGGGGACGTACGAGCAGTACTTC CASSQEARGTYEQYF
TRBJ2-3 - TRBV5-1 - TGCGCCAGCAGCTTGGCGTCAGCAGGGACCTACACAGATACGCAGTATTTT CASSLASAGTYTDTQYF
TRBJ2-7 TRBD2 TRBV10-1 - TGCGCCAGCAGTGAAGGTCCGGGACTAGCGGAGGGCTACGAGCAGTACTTC CASSEGPGLAEGYEQYF
TRBJ2-2 - TRBV28 - TGTGCCAGCAGGCTTCGAGGTTTCGGGGAGCTGTTTTTT CASRLRGFGELFF
TRBJ2-5 - TRBV11-1 - TGTGCCAGCAGCTTAAGATGGTTACAAGAGACCCAGTACTTC CASSLRWLQETQYF
TRBJ1-2 - TRBV19 - TGTGCCAGTACCACGGTAGGGGACTATGGCTACACCTTC CASTTVGDYGYTF
TRBJ2-1 - TRBV7-9 - TGTGCCAGCAGCTTAGGGGTTAATTCGGCAGGAGTTCTTCTTGAGCAGTTCTTC CASSLGVNSAGVLLEQFF
TRBJ2-7 - TRBV7-2 - TGTGCCAGCAGCTTATTGAGAGACCGCAAGAGCTCCTACGAGCAGTACTTC CASSLLRDRKSSYEQYF
TRBJ1-2 - TRBV5-1 - TGCGCCAGCAGCTTGCCTGGGGTTTCGACCTATGGCTACACCTTC CASSLPGVSTYGYTF
TRBJ1-4 - TRBV7-9 - TGTGCCAGCAGCCCTGCGGGCCTTAATGAAAAACTGTTTTTT CASSPAGLNEKLFF
TRBJ2-1 TRBD1 TRBV5-4 - TGTGCCAGCAGCGCCGGGACAGCGTATCGCTCCTTCAATGAGCAGTTCTTC CASSAGTAYRSFNEQFF
TRBJ2-1 TRBD1 TRBV19 - TGTGCCAGTAGTATAGGGGACAGCGGATACAATGAGCAGTTCTTC CASSIGDSGYNEQFF
TRBJ2-3 - TRBV6-1 - TGTGCCAGCAGTGCTACTAGTCGGAGTCGTTCAGATACGCAGTATTTT CASSATSRSRSDTQYF
TRBJ1-5 - TRBV5-8 - TGTGCCAGCAGCTTATGGACCAGGGGTGGCAATCAGCCCCAGCATTTT CASSLWTRGGNQPQHF
TRBJ2-7 - TRBV6-5 - TGTGCCAGCAGCCCCCGTCTCGGGGTCTACGAGCAGTACTTC CASSPRLGVYEQYF
TRBJ1-2 - TRBV19 once TGTGCCAGTACCGGAGGGCGGGGTACCAGGTATGGCTACACCTTC CASTGGRGTRYGYTF
TRBJ1-6 - TRBV27 - TGTGCCAGCAGTTTAGGCGGGGGTTGGGGGTCACCCCTCCACTTT CASSLGGGWGSPLHF
TRBJ2-2 - TRBV5-1 once TGCGCCAGCAGCGGCGGGACACCGACCGGGGAGCTGTTTTTT CASSGGTPTGELFF
TRBJ2-7 TRBD2 TRBV5-6 once TGTGCCAGCAGCTCTGGGACTAGCGGGAGGTACTACGAGCAGTACTTC CASSSGTSGRYYEQYF
TRBJ1-3 - TRBV30 few TGTGCCTGGAGTAACTTACAGGGAAACACCATATATTTT CAWSNLQGNTIYF